This entry features one TCR beta chain sequence. This specimen comes from a study of OX40 agonist ivuxolimab in advanced cancers. The data were produced by immunoSEQ multiplex PCR, yet TCRdb's version contains in-frame clones alone and is incomplete. The sample yields around 33,000 clones, approximately 78% seen once. The receptor's source is an adult with an advanced solid tumor such as melanoma, head and neck, liver or kidney cancer. The specimen was CD4+ or CD8+ T cells sorted from blood, collected in a trial of the OX40 agonist ivuxolimab.

The CDR3 sequence: CASSYAGGQPQHF. The CDR3 DNA reads as TGTGCCAGCAGTTATGCGGGCGGGCAGCCCCAGCATTTT. The chain recombines TRBV6-5 with TRBJ1-5, with D unresolved. Germline CDR1 and CDR2: MNHEY and SVGAGI. CDR3 size: 13 residues. V lost 3 bases to trimming and J lost 7 bases, with 10 bases between them.